This T cell receptor beta chain originates from a study of cytomegalovirus exposure and HLA in healthy donors. Across the whole study: An earlier analysis found roughly 100 million unique TCR beta sequences from approximately 190 million T cells.

PCR involved 60 Vbeta and 13 Jbeta primers. The assay was immunoSEQ multiplex PCR, and TCRdb's table has in-frame clones only and misses some. In the table there are 100,000 to 150,000 clones, less than 80% of which are singletons. Study-wide findings and caveats: The study dropped some indistinguishable V segments, TRBV6-2 and TRBV6-3 among them. Presence/absence analyses assumed roughly uniform sequencing depth across donors, which may not hold. Reports credit the classifier with highly specific, highly sensitive diagnosis of cytomegalovirus status.

With 1 base clipped from V and 3 bases from J, the junction kept 10 bases outside the gene matches. CDR3 size: 18 residues. The germline CDR1 and CDR2 sequences are MNHNS and SASEGT. As for this clone: Its antigen is as yet unknown.

The receptor comes from a man in his forties in good health and CMV-seropositive. Sequencing used PBMCs. The rearrangement uses TRBV6-1 and TRBJ2-4, with 9 bases identical to TRBD1. CDR3: CASSEVLHRGLYKNIQYF. The CDR3 nucleotides read TGTGCCAGCAGTGAAGTCCTTCACAGGGGGCTCTACAAAAACATTCAGTACTTC.